One and the same sample provided the 14 T cell receptor beta chains below, sequenced in a study of graft-versus-host responses after intestinal transplantation. TCRdb's copy holds only in-frame clones and misses some; the assay was immunoSEQ multiplex PCR. The sample yields roughly 4,100 clones, about 22% seen once. The starting material was alloreactive CD4+ T cells from a mixed lymphocyte reaction culture, obtained before transplantation. Documented subset: CFSE-low proliferating T cells sorted from roughly 6-day pre-transplant mixed lymphocyte reaction (GvH or HvG direction). These receptors all stem from a human patient who was an organ donor for intestinal transplantation.

The rearrangement joins TRBV6-5 to TRBJ1-1; 9 positions agree with TRBD1. This CDR3 comprises 15 residues. The germline V gene has CDR1 MNHEY and CDR2 SVGAGI. J was trimmed by 1 base and V by 7 bases; bases with no gene match: 7. This CDR3 reads CASTLQGAANTEAFF. CDR3 nucleotide sequence: TGTGCCAGCACCCTACAGGGGGCGGCGAACACTGAAGCTTTCTTT.

This clone was counted only a few times. The V call is TRBV30, the J call TRBJ1-2; 7 bases are shared with TRBD1. Germline CDR1 and CDR2: GTSNPN and SVGIG (reference sequence). The V segment lost 0 bases and the J segment 8 bases; nucleotides outside the gene matches: 6. The CDR3 extends over 13 amino acids. In DNA, the CDR3 is TGTGCCTGGAGTGTAGGGGGGACAGCCGGCTACACCTTC. The encoded protein is CAWSVGGTAGYTF.

This clone was counted only a few times. A read error may produce the germline difference seen at one junction end. This sequence joins TRBV6-5 and TRBJ1-6; the match to TRBD1 covers 8 bases. The CDR3 consists of 15 residues. Germline V lookup: CDR1 MNHEY, CDR2 SVGAGI. CDR3 DNA sequence: TGTGCCATCAGTGTACAGGGGGATGATAATTCACCCCTCCACTTT. It translates to CAISVQGDDNSPLHF.

By sample fraction, this clone is large. The chain joins TRBV7-8 to TRBJ1-5, with a weak D call TRBD1 (6 bases). CDR3 length equals 13 residues. The V and J ends lost 7 bases and 2 bases respectively, with 9 bases between them. Germline V gene sequence: CDR1 SGHVS, CDR2 FQNEAQ. The CDR3 here is CASTGGGNQPQHF. As DNA, the CDR3 is TGTGCCAGCACGGGGGGCGGCAATCAGCCCCAGCATTTT.

In this sample, this clone turned up a few times. The CDR3 protein is CASSYSATNTEAFF. The CDR3 nucleotides are TGTGCCAGCAGTTACTCGGCCACGAACACTGAAGCTTTCTTT. The rearrangement joins TRBV6-6 to TRBJ1-1, with unresolved D. The germline CDR1 and CDR2 sequences are MNHNY and SVGAGI (reference sequence). Trimming took off 0 bases at V and 1 base at J, with 6 bases between the two ends. There are 14 residues in the CDR3.

This clone has more than one count but fewer than ten. The V call is TRBV7-3, the J call TRBJ2-2; D may be TRBD1 (6 bases). Germline V lookup: CDR1 SGHTA, CDR2 FQGTGA. The CDR3 loop spans 15 amino acids. Trimming cost V 5 bases and J 6 bases, with 16 bases left between them. In nucleotides, the CDR3 is TGTGCCAGCAGCCCCTCTCCCAGGGGATCCGGGGAGCTGTTTTTT. Its protein is CASSPSPRGSGELFF. Filled out from reference TRBV7-3 and TRBJ2-2, the complete variable domain reads GAGVSQTPSNKVTEKGKYVELRCDPISGHTALYWYRQSLGQGPEFLIYFQGTGAADDSGLPNDRFFAVRPEGSVSTLKIQRTERGDSAVYLCASSPSPRGSGELFFGEGSRLTVL.

The chain is built from TRBV5-4 and TRBJ2-2; TRBD2 matches at 8 bases. The ends lost 4 bases at V and 6 bases at J; junction bases unmatched: 14. The CDR3 loop spans 17 amino acids. Looked up from germline, CDR1 is SGHNT and CDR2 is YYREEE (reference sequence). In DNA, the CDR3 is TGTGCCAGCAGCCCCGGCCGGAGCGGGGGTTGGGCCGGGGAGCTGTTTTTT. It specifies CASSPGRSGGWAGELFF.

This clone is large (0.1 to 1%) by share. J is TRBJ1-2 and V is TRBV28, with 7 bases aligning to TRBD1. Germline CDR1 is MDHEN and CDR2 is SYDVKM. J lost 3 bases, V lost 6 bases, and 10 bases had no gene match. The length of the CDR3 is 15 residues. The CDR3 region is CASSSAGGWDYGYTF. The DNA for the CDR3 is TGTGCCAGCAGCTCGGCAGGGGGTTGGGACTATGGCTACACCTTC.

The chain's CDR3 is CASKPGGNQPQHF. DNA of the CDR3: TGTGCCAGCAAACCAGGGGGCAATCAGCCCCAGCATTTT. The chain uses TRBV7-3 and TRBJ1-5, with D possibly being TRBD1 (6 bases). This CDR3 is built from 13 residues. CDR1 and CDR2 from the germline V gene are SGHTA and FQGTGA. The V end lost 7 bases, the J end lost 2 bases, and 9 bases lay between the germline ends.

This sequence joins TRBV28 and TRBJ1-2, with 12 bases lining up with TRBD1. The CDR3 is 18 amino acids. V dropped 6 bases and J dropped 2; count of bases not matched to a gene: 13. Looked up from germline, CDR1 is MDHEN and CDR2 is SYDVKM. CDR3 nucleotide sequence: TGTGCCAGCAGATCAACCGCCGGGACAGGGGGCCGAAACTATGGCTACACCTTC. Translated: CASRSTAGTGGRNYGYTF.

Only a few counts were recorded for this clone. Other DNA sequences in this sample translate to the same CDR3. The chain has TRBV29-1 and TRBJ2-6, with 8 bases lining up with TRBD2. V was clipped by 3 bases and J by 2 bases; unmatched bases: 3. The CDR3 is 15 amino acids. Germline V gene lookup returns CDR1 SQVTM and CDR2 ANQGSEA. The CDR3 region has the DNA TGCAGCGTTGAGGGGCGGGGGGCTGGGGCCAACGTCCTGACTTTC. Translated, it gives CSVEGRGAGANVLTF.

Within the sample, this clone is medium-sized (0.01 to 0.1%). This chain connects TRBV28 to TRBJ2-6; TRBD1 aligns across 7 bases. Germline CDR1 reads MDHEN; CDR2 reads SYDVKM. CDR3 size: 14 residues. J was trimmed by 3 bases and V by 5 bases; bases with no gene match: 1. CDR3 in amino acids: CASSTGVGANVLTF. The CDR3 region has the DNA TGTGCCAGCAGTACAGGGGTTGGGGCCAACGTCCTGACTTTC.

The chain combines TRBV28 with TRBJ2-3, with 10 bases that match TRBD1. From germline, CDR1 is MDHEN and CDR2 SYDVKM. V lost 5 bases and J lost 1; bases outside the gene matches: 9. The CDR3 runs 17 residues. The CDR3 protein is CASSTSGTGVGTDTQYF. The DNA for the CDR3 is TGTGCCAGCAGTACTTCCGGGACAGGGGTAGGCACAGATACGCAGTATTTT.

The V gene is TRBV5-6, the J gene TRBJ2-7; TRBD2 is a possible D gene (6 bases). The CDR3 covers 15 residues. The V gene lost 6 bases and the J gene lost 0 bases, with 16 bases spanning the gap. CDR1 and CDR2 (germline): SGHDT, YYEEEE. CDR3 nucleotide sequence: TGTGCCAGCACCCTAGGACTAAGGAGCTCCTACGAGCAGTACGTC. Its protein product is CASTLGLRSSYEQYV.